This T cell receptor beta chain came from a study of blood T cells in healthy people across ages. In the study overall: Template switching recovered approximately one barcoded beta molecule for every two T cells.

With regard to this clonotype: The antigen is undetermined.

V trimming: 2 bases; J trimming: 6 bases; junction bases outside the gene matches: 4. Germline CDR1 SGHDN, CDR2 FVKESK. This CDR3 has 16 amino acids. Study-level results: Diversity was higher, and naive CD4+ cells more numerous, in long-lived donors than in aged donors. The donors' CMV status was not determined, possibly confounding changes in expanded clonotypes.

Primed by a sample-barcoded 5' primer and a J-beta primer mix, a second PCR proceeded for about 6 to 12 cycles. Each TCR beta cDNA got a 12-nucleotide random molecular identifier. Each CDR3 protein gets one entry after TCRdb re-called the 5' RACE reads with MiXCR. The table lists around 650,000 distinct CDR3 sequences, around two fifths of them singletons. Sequenced sample: blood. The sequence was obtained from an elderly man in good health. This rearrangement joins TRBV14 to TRBJ2-1; TRBD2 agrees at 13 bases. The CDR3 here is CASSQTGTSGVNEQFF. CDR3 coding DNA: TGTGCCAGCAGCCAAACCGGGACTAGCGGGGTCAATGAGCAGTTCTTC.